Detailed here is one T cell receptor (beta chain). The CDR3 is 13 amino acids. V shed 6 bases and J shed 0 bases, with 7 bases lying between them. CDR1 is SGHRS, CDR2 YFSETQ, per germline. Nobody among the patients had been given any treatment before thyroid surgery. The sample belongs to a study of metastatic and nonmetastatic thyroid tumors. At the level of the study: Repertoire comparisons spanned blood and tumor or nodule tissue from malignant and benign thyroid patients.

In the original processing: Built for papillary thyroid cancer, a distant-metastasis classifier drew on CDR3 differences across clinicopathological groups. TCRdb re-called the PCR reads with MiXCR. The V and J calls reflect TCRdb's pipeline rather than the authors' work. The sample lists under 35,000 clones; 24% were seen once. The rearrangement uses TRBV5-1 and TRBJ2-1; D gene ambiguous. The receptor was derived from a female donor with papillary thyroid cancer or a benign thyroid nodule (not recorded which). Some clones in this sample may be carry-over from other donors' samples. Sequenced: blood. The CDR3 region is CASKESSYNEQFF. CDR3 in DNA: TGCGCCAGCAAGGAGAGCTCCTACAATGAGCAGTTCTTC.